Sequencing of this T cell receptor (beta chain) was carried out in a study of CD4 T cells in relation to SARS-CoV-2 and coronaviruses. Trimming pared 3 bases from V and 11 bases from J, leaving 18 bases between. Germline CDR1 reads SEHNR; CDR2 reads FQNEAQ (reference sequence). The CDR3 length is 14 residues. As for this clone: Its antigen remains unknown.

CD4+ T cells from unexposed donors were obtained before the COVID-19 pandemic (2011-2018). The cells were cultured for around ten days before CD4+ T cells were isolated. Fresh IL-2 medium replaced half the medium on days 3 and 7. Repertoires were generated with immunoSEQ multiplex PCR, while TCRdb's copy carries only in-frame clones and drops some. The repertoire consists of almost 20,000 clones, with about 80% occurring once and the leading ten covering around 10%. The source material was CD4+ T cells from PBMCs, cultured in vitro. The clonotype originates from a human donor in good health. This chain uses TRBV7-9 with TRBJ2-3; possibly TRBD1 or TRBD2 for D (5 bases each). The CDR3 DNA reads as TGTGCCAGCAGCTTTTCCCTCAGGGACCCAAGGCAGTATTTT. Its protein is CASSFSLRDPRQYF.